The source of this TCR beta chain is a study of T cell repertoires in cytomegalovirus infection. About the study: Public TCR beta signatures provided an indication of both CMV infection and a matching HLA type. Study-level findings and limits: Clonotype analysis showed dominance of the ex vivo response by HLA-C-restricted CMV-specific TCR beta clonotypes.

To note about this clonotype: As yet, its antigen is unknown.

The CDR3 is made up of 16 amino acids. V shed 4 bases and J 7 bases; nucleotides not matched to a gene: 12. Germline values: CDR1 SGHTA, CDR2 FQGNSA. TCRdb itself ran the reads through MiXCR, one entry per CDR3 protein. This sample has about 770,000 distinct CDR3 sequences, with about 29% found just once. The origin of this receptor is a human donor in good health (CMV status not recorded). Some clones in this sample may be carry-over from other donors' samples. Sample: cultured CD8+ T cells from PBMCs, taken from culture after CMV antigen stimulation. The chain employs TRBV7-2 and TRBJ2-1, with 8 positions matching TRBD1. The CDR3 loop reads CASSYETGAAWNEQFF. CDR3 nucleotides: TGTGCCAGCAGCTACGAGACAGGGGCGGCTTGGAATGAGCAGTTCTTC. Based on the CDR3 plus reference TRBV7-2 and TRBJ2-1, the full variable domain is GAGVSQSPSNKVTEKGKDVELRCDPISGHTALYWYRQSLGQGLEFLIYFQGNSAPDKSGLPSDRFSAERTGGSVSTLTIQRTQQEDSAVYLCASSYETGAAWNEQFFGPGTRLTVL.